This TCR beta chain came from a study of graft-versus-host responses after intestinal transplantation. Study-wide results and caveats: GvH clonotypes were identified within recipient marrow, with a subset emerging first in ileum or blood. Maximum circulating GvH clone levels tracked with early post-transplant HvG decreases.

In the case of this clone: The target antigen is unknown.

CDR1 is SGHRS and CDR2 is YFSETQ in the germline V gene. The CDR3 loop spans 14 amino acids. Trimming removed 4 bases from V and 12 bases from J; junction bases left unmatched: 10. Generated by immunoSEQ multiplex PCR, the TCRdb table keeps only in-frame clones and is missing some. The data show roughly 110,000 clones, with about nine tenths seen just once and about 0.7% held by the top ten. The TCR originated in a human donor who was the organ donor for an intestinal transplant. The chain has TRBV5-1 and TRBJ2-1; TRBD2 matches at 10 bases. The sequencing used unstimulated CD4+ T cells sorted from spleen or lymph node cells, collected before transplant. The CDR3 loop reads CASSRELAGKVQFF. DNA of the CDR3: TGCGCCAGCAGCCGAGAACTAGCGGGGAAAGTGCAGTTCTTC. The full variable domain, completed using reference TRBV5-1 and TRBJ2-1, is KAGVTQTPRYLIKTRGQQVTLSCSPISGHRSVSWYQQTPGQGLQFLFEYFSETQRNKGNFPGRFSGRQFSNSRSEMNVSTLELGDSALYLCASSRELAGKVQFFGPGTRLTVL.